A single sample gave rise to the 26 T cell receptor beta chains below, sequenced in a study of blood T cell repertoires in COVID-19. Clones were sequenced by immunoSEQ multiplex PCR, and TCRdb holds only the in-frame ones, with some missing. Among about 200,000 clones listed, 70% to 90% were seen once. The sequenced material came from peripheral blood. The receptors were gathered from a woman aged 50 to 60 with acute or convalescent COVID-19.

This CDR3 reads CASSSGQPKNIQYF. CDR3 sequence (DNA): TGCGCCAGCAGCTCGGGACAGCCAAAAAACATTCAGTACTTC. V and J are TRBV5-1 and TRBJ2-4, with TRBD1 matching over 7 bases. Germline V gene lookup returns CDR1 SGHRS and CDR2 YFSETQ. The CDR3 length is 14 residues. V shed 3 bases and J 4 bases; nucleotides not matched to a gene: 4.

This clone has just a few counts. The CDR3 spells CASSTPGQGIYGYTF. The DNA for the CDR3 is TGTGCCAGTAGTACACCCGGACAGGGAATCTATGGCTACACCTTC. This chain joins TRBV19 and TRBJ1-2, with 8 positions matching TRBD1. CDR1 is LNHDA and CDR2 is SQIVND in the germline V gene (reference sequence). The CDR3 extends over 15 amino acids. Trimming at V came to 4 bases and at J to 4 bases, leaving 8 bases not matched to a gene.

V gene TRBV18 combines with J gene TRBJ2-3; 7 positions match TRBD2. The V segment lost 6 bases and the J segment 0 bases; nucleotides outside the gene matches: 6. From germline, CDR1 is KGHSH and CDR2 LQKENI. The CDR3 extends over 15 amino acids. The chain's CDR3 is CASSLLAPSTDTQYF. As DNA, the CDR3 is TGTGCCAGCTCCCTACTAGCGCCTAGCACAGATACGCAGTATTTT.

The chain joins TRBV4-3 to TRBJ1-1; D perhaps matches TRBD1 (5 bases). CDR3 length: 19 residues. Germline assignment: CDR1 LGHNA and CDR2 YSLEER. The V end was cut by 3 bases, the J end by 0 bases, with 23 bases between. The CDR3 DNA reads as TGCGCCAGCAGCCAGGCTGGGGGGGTCGGGTTCCCCCTGAACACTGAAGCTTTCTTT. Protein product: CASSQAGGVGFPLNTEAFF.

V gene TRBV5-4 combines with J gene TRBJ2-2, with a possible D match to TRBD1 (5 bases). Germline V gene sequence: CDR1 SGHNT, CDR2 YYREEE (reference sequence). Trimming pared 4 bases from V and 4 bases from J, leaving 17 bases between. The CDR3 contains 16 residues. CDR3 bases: TGTGCCAGCAGCCACATTTACCAGGGTCCCACCGGGGAGCTGTTTTTT. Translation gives CASSHIYQGPTGELFF.

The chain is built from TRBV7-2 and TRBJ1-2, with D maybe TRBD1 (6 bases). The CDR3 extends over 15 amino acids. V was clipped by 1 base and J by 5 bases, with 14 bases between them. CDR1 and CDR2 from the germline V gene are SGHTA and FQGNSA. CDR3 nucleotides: TGTGCCAGCAGCTTAGGTACAGGGATCAGATATGGCTACACCTTC. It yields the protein CASSLGTGIRYGYTF. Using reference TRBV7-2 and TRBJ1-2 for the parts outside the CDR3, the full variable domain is GAGVSQSPSNKVTEKGKDVELRCDPISGHTALYWYRQSLGQGLEFLIYFQGNSAPDKSGLPSDRFSAERTGGSVSTLTIQRTQQEDSAVYLCASSLGTGIRYGYTFGSGTRLTVV.

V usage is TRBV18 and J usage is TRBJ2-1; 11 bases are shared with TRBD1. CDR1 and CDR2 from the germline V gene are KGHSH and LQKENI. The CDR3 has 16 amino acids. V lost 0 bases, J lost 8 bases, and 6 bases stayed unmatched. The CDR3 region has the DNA TGTGCCAGCTCACCACCTTCCGGACAGGGGGCCTATGAGCAGTTCTTC. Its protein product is CASSPPSGQGAYEQFF.

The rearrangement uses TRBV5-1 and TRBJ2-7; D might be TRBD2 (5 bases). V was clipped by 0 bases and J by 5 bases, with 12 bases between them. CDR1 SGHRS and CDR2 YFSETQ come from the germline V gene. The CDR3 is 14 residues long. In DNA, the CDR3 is TGCGCCAGCAGCTTGGTGCCGGGAAACGACGAGCAGTACTTC. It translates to CASSLVPGNDEQYF.

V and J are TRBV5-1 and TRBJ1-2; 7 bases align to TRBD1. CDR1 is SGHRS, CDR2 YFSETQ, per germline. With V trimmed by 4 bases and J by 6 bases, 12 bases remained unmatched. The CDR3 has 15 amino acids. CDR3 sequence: CASSVRGTESDGYTF. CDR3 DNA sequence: TGCGCCAGCAGCGTCAGGGGGACAGAAAGTGATGGCTACACCTTC. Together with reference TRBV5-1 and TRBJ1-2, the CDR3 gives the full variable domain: KAGVTQTPRYLIKTRGQQVTLSCSPISGHRSVSWYQQTPGQGLQFLFEYFSETQRNKGNFPGRFSGRQFSNSRSEMNVSTLELGDSALYLCASSVRGTESDGYTFGSGTRLTVV.

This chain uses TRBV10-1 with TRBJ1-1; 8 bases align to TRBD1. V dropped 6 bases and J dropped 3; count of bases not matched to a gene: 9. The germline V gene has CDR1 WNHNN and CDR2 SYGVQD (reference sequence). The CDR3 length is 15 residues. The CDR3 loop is CASRKQGAGDTEAFF. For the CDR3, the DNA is TGCGCCAGCAGAAAGCAGGGGGCAGGGGACACTGAAGCTTTCTTT.

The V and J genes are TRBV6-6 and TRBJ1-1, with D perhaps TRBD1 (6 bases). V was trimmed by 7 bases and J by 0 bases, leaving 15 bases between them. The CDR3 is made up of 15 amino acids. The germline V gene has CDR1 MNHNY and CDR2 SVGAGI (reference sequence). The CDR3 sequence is CASNQPGQLNTEAFF. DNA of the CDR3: TGTGCCAGCAATCAACCAGGACAGTTGAACACTGAAGCTTTCTTT.

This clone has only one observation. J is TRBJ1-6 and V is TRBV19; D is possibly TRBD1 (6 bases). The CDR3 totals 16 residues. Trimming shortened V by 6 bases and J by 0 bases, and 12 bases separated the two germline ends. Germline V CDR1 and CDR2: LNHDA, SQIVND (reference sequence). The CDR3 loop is CASRATGRSYNSPLHF. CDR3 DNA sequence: TGTGCCAGTAGGGCGACAGGCCGCTCCTATAATTCACCCCTCCACTTT.

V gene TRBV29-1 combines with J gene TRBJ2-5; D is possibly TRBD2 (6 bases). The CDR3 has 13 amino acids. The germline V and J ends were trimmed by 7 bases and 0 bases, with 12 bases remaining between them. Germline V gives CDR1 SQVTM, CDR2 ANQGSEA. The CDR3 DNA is TGCAGCGCCCTTGGGAGGTACCAAGAGACCCAGTACTTC. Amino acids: CSALGRYQETQYF.

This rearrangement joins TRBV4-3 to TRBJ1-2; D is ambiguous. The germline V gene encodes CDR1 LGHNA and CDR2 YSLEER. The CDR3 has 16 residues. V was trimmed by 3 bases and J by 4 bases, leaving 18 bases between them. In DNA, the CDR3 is TGCGCCAGCAGCCAGGGCGGGCAGGATCCTTCCTATGGCTACACCTTC. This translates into CASSQGGQDPSYGYTF.

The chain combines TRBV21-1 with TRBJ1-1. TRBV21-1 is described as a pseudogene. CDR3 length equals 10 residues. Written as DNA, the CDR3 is TGTGCCAGCAGCTGCGGATGGGTGATCTTT. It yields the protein CASSCGWVIF.

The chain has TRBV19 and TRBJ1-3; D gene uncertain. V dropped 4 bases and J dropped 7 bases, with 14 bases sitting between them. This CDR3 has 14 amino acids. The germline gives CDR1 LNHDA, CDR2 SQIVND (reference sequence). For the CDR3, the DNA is TGTGCCAGTAGTAGGGGAGGCAGGTCTAACACCATATATTTT. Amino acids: CASSRGGRSNTIYF.

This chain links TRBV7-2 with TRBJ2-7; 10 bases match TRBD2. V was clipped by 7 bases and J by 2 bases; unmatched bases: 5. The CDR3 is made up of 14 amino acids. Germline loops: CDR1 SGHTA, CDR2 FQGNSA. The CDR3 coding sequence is TGTGCCAGCACCCGGACTAGCGGCCCCTACGAGCAGTACTTC. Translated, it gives CASTRTSGPYEQYF.

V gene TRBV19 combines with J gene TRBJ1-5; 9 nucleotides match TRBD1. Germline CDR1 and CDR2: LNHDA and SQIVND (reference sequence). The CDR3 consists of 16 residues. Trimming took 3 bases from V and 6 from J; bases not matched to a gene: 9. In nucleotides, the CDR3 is TGTGCCAGTAGTATGGGGACAGGGCCCCTCGTTCAGCCCCAGCATTTT. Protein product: CASSMGTGPLVQPQHF.

CDR3 region: CASTGTSGTDTQYF. The DNA of the CDR3 is TGTGCCAGCACCGGGACTAGCGGCACAGATACGCAGTATTTT. The chain combines TRBV5-8 with TRBJ2-3; 10 positions agree with TRBD2. The CDR3 loop spans 14 amino acids. Germline trimming cut 6 bases from V and 1 base from J; bases unmatched to any gene: 2. Germline CDR1 reads SGHTS; CDR2 reads YDEGEE.

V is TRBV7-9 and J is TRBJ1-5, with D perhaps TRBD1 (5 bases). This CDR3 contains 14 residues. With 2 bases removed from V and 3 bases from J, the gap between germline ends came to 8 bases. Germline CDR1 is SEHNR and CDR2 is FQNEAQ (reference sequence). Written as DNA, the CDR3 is TGTGCCAGCAGCTTACAGGGTTACAATCAGCCCCAGCATTTT. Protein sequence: CASSLQGYNQPQHF. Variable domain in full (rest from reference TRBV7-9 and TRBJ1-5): DTGVSQNPRHKITKRGQNVTFRCDPISEHNRLYWYRQTLGQGPEFLTYFQNEAQLEKSRLLSDRFSAERPKGSFSTLEIQRTEQGDSAMYLCASSLQGYNQPQHFGDGTRLSIL.

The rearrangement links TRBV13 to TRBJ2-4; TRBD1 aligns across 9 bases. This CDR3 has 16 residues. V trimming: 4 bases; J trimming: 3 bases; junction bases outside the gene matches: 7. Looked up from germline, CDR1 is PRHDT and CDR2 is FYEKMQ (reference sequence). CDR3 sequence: CASSWGQGSDKNIQYF. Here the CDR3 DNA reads TGTGCCAGCAGCTGGGGACAGGGCTCGGACAAAAACATTCAGTACTTC.

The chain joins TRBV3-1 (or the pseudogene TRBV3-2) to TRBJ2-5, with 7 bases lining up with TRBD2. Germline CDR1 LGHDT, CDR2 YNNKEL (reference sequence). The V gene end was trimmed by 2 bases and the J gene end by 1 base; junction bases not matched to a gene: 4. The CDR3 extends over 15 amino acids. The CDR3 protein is CASSQLAVFQETQYF. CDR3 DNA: TGTGCCAGCAGCCAACTAGCGGTATTCCAAGAGACCCAGTACTTC.

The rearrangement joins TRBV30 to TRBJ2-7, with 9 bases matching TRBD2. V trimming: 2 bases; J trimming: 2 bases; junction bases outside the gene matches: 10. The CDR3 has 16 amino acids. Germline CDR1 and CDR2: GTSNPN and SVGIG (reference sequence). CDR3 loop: CAWSTRRASGAYEQYF. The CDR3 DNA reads TGTGCCTGGAGTACTAGACGGGCTAGCGGGGCCTACGAGCAGTACTTC.

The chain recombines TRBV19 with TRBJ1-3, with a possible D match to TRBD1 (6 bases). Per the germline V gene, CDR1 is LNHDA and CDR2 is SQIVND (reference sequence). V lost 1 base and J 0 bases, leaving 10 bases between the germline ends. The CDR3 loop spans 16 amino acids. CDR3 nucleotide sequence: TGTGCCAGTAGTATAGGGACAGTTAGCTCTGGAAACACCATATATTTT. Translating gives CASSIGTVSSGNTIYF.

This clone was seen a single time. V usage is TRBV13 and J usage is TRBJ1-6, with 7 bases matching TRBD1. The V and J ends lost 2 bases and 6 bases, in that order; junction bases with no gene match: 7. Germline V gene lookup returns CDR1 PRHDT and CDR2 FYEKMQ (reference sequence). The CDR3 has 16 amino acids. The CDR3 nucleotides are TGTGCCAGCAGCTTACATGGGGCAGGGGGTAATTCACCCCTCCACTTT. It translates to CASSLHGAGGNSPLHF.

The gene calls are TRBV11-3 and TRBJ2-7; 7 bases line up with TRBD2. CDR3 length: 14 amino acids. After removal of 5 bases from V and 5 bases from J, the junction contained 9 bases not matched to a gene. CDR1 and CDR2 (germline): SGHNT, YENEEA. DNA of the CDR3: TGTGCCAGCAGCCCCAGCGGGGCAGGGAACGAGCAGTACTTC. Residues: CASSPSGAGNEQYF. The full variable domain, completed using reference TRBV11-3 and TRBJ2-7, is EAGVVQSPRYKIIEKKQPVAFWCNPISGHNTLYWYLQNLGQGPELLIRYENEEAVDDSQLPKDRFSAERLKGVDSTLKIQPAELGDSAVYLCASSPSGAGNEQYFGPGTRLTVT.